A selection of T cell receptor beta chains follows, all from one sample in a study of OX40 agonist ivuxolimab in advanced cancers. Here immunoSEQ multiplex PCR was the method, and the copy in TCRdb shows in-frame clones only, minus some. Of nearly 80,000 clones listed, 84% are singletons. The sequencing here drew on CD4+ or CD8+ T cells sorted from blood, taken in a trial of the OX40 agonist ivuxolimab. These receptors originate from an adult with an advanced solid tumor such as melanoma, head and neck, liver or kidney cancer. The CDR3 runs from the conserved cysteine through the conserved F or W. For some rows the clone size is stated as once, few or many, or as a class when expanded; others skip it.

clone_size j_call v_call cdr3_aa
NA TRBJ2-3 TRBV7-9 CASSSRDLSTDTQYF
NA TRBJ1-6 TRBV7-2 CASSLEGAGISPLHF
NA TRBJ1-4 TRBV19 CASSSGRLNEKLFF
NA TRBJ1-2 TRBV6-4 CASSYPVNYGYTF
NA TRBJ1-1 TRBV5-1 CASSLQGQSNTEAFF
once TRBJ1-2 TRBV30 CAWSPRDRPNYGYTF
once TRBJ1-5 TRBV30 CAWSVQGQPQHF
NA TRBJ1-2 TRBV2 CASSEFQGGYTF
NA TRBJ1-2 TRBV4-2 CASSHGGQGPPNYGYTF
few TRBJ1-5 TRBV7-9 CASSLGTPNQPQHF
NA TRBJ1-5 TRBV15 CATSREGDSNQPQHF
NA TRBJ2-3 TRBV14 CASSHSGGPSGDTQYF
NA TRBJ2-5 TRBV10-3 CAISERTGHQETQYF
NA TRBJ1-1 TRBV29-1 CSVVYGGNTEAFF
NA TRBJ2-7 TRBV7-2 CASSLGPSGTYEQYF
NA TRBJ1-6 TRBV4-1 CASSLGTGDNSPLHF
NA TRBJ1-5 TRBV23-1 CASSRSPGNQPQHF
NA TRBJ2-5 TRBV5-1 CASSLTGQVQETQYF
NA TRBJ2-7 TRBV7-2 CASSDRDTISYEQYF
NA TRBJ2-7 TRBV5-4 CASRPDRLSYEQYF
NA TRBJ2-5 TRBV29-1 CSVLRMGLIQETQYF
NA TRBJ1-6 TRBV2 CASFGQWGSPLHF
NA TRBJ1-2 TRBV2 CASSEAAHSSGYTF
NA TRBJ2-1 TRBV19 CASTEDNYNEQFF
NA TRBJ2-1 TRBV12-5 CASGLVRDRTYNEQFF
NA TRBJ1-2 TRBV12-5 CASGLDPNRGVIGYTF
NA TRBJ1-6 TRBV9 CASSVEGHNSPLHF
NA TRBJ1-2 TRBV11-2 CASSLDGDPSLAYGYTF
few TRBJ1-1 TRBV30 CAWSVGTEAFF
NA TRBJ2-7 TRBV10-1 CASIEGHNSYEQYF
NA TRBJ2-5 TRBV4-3 CASSQGVPGLAGGETQYF
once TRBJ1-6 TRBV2 CASSEKGYNSPLHF
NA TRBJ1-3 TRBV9 CASSVENTYSGNTIYF
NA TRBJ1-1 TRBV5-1 CASSPGFRTWDTEAFF
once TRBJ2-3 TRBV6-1 CASSLGLAITDTQYF
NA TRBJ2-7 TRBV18 CASSRGQGYEQYF
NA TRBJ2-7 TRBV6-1 CASSELAGASYEQYF
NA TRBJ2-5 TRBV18 CASSPAGETQYF
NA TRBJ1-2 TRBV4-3 CASRQEHSRDRNYGYTF
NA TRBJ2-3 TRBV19 CASSIDPPPGPDTQYF
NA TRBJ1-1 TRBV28 CASSFRRNTEAFF
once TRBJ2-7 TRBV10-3 CAISETVSSYEQYF